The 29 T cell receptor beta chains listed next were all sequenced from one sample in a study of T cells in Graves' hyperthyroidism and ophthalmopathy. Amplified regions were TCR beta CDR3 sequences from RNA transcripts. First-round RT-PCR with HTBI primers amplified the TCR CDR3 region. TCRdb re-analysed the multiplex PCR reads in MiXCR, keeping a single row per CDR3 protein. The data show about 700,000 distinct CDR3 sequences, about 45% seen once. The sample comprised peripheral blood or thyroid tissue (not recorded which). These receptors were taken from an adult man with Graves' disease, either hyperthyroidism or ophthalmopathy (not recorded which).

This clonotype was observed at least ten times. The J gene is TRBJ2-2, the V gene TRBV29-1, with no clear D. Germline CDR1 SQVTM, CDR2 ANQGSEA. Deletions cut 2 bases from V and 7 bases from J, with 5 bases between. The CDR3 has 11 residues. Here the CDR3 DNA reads TGCAGCGTTGAACGGAACGGGGAGCTGTTTTTT. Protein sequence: CSVERNGELFF.

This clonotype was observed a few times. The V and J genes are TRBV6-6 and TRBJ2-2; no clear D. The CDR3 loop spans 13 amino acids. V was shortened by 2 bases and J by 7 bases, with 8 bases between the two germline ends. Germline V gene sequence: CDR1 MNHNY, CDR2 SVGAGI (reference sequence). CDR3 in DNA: TGTGCCAGCAGTTACGATCCTTTCGGGGAGCTGTTTTTT. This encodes CASSYDPFGELFF.

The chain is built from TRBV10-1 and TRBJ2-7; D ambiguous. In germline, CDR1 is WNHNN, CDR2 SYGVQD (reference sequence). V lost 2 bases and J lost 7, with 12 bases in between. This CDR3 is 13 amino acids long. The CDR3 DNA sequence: TGCGCCAGCAGTGAGGTTGGAATCTGGGAGCAGTACTTC. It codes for CASSEVGIWEQYF.

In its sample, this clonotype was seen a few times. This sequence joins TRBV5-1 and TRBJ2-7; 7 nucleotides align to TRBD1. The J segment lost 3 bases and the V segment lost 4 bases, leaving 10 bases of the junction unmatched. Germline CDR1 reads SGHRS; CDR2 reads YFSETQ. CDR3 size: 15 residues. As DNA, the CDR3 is TGCGCCAGCAGCCGCGAGGGGGCTCCGGACTACGAGCAGTACTTC. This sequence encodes CASSREGAPDYEQYF.

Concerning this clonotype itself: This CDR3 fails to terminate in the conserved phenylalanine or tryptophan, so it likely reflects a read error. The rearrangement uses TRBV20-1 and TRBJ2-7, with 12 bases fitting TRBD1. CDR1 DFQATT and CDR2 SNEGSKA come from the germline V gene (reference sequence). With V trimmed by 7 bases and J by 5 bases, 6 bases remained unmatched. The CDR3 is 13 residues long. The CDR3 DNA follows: TGCAGTGTTGGGGGGACAGGGGGCGACGAGCAGTACCTC. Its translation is CSVGGTGGDEQYL.

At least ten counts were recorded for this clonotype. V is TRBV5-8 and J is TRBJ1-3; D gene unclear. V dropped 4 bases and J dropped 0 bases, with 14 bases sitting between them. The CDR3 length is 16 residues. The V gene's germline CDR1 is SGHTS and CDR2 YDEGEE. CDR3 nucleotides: TGTGCCAGCAGCCTTGACACCCTAGCCTCTGGAAACACCATATATTTT. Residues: CASSLDTLASGNTIYF.

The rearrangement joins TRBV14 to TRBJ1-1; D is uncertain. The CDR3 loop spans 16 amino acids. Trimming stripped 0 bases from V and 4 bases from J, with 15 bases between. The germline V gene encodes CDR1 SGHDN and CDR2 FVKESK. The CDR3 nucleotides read TGTGCCAGCAGCCAAGATTTTCGGCGGCGTGGCACTGAAGCTTTCTTT. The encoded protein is CASSQDFRRRGTEAFF. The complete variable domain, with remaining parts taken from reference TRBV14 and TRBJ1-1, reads EAGVTQFPSHSVIEKGQTVTLRCDPISGHDNLYWYRRVMGKEIKFLLHFVKESKQDESGMPNNRFLAERTGGTYSTLKVQPAELEDSGVYFCASSQDFRRRGTEAFFGQGTRLTVV.

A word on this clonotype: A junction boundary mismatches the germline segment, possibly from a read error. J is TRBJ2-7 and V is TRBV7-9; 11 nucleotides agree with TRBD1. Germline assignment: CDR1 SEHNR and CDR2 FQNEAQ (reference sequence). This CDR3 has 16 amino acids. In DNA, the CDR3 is TGTGCCAGCGGCTTCCTAGGACAGGGGGCTGCCTACGAGCAGTACTTC. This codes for CASGFLGQGAAYEQYF. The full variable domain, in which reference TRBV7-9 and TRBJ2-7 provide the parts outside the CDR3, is DTGVSQNPRHKITKRGQNVTFRCDPISEHNRLYWYRQTLGQGPEFLTYFQNEAQLEKSRLLSDRFSAERPKGSFSTLEIQRTEQGDSAMYLCASGFLGQGAAYEQYFGPGTRLTVT.

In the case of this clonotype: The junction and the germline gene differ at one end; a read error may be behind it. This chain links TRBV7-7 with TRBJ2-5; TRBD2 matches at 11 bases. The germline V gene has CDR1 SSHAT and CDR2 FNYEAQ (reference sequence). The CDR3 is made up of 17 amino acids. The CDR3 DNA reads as TGTGCTAGCAGCTTAAGGCGACTAGCGGGATGGGCAGAGACCCAGTACTTC. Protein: CASSLRRLAGWAETQYF.

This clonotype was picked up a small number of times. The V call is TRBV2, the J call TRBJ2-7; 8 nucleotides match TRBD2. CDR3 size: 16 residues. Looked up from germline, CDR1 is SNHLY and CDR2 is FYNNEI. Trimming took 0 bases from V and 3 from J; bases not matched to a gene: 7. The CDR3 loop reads CASSEAGLAGLYEQYF. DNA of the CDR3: TGTGCCAGCAGTGAAGCGGGGCTAGCGGGTCTCTACGAGCAGTACTTC.

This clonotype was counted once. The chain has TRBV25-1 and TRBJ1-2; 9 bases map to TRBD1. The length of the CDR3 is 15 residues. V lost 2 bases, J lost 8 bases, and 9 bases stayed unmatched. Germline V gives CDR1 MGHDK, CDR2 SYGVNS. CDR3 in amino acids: CASSERADRGDGYTF. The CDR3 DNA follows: TGTGCCAGCAGTGAAAGGGCGGACAGGGGAGACGGCTACACCTTC.

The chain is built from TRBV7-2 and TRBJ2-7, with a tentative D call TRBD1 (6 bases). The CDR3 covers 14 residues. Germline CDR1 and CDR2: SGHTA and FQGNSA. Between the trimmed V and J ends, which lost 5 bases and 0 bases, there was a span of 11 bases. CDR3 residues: CASSLDRYSYEQYF. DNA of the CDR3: TGTGCCAGCAGCCTCGACAGGTACTCCTACGAGCAGTACTTC.

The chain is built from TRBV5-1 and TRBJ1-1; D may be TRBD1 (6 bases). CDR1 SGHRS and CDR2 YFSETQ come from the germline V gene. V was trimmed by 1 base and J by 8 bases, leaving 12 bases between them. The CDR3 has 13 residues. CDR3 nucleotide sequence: TGCGCCAGCAGCTTGTGGCAGGGGCAGGAAGCTTTCTTT. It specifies CASSLWQGQEAFF.

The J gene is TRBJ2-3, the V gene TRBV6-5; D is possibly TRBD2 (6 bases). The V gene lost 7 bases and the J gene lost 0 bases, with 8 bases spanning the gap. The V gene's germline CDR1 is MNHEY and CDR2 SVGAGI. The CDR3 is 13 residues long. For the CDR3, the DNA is TGTGCCAGCACCGGGGGAAGCACAGATACGCAGTATTTT. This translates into CASTGGSTDTQYF.

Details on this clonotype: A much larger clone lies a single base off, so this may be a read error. The CDR3 DNA reads TGTGCCAACAGCCCGAGGGGACAGCCAAATTCACCCCTCCACTTT. The encoded protein is CANSPRGQPNSPLHF. The chain couples TRBV27 to TRBJ1-6; 7 nucleotides agree with TRBD1. CDR1 and CDR2 from the germline V gene are MNHEY and SMNVEV (reference sequence). This CDR3 region has 15 residues. J lost 7 bases, V lost 10 bases, and 13 bases had no gene match.

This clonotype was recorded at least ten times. CDR3 nucleotide sequence: TGTGCCAGCAGCTTATGGCAGGATAGCAATCAGCCCCAGCATTTT. Its protein product is CASSLWQDSNQPQHF. J is TRBJ1-5 and V is TRBV7-2, with D uncertain. This CDR3 has 15 residues. Germline CDR1 SGHTA, CDR2 FQGNSA. Between the trimmed V and J ends, which lost 2 bases and 0 bases, there was a span of 8 bases. The whole variable domain, filled in from reference TRBV7-2 and TRBJ1-5, reads GAGVSQSPSNKVTEKGKDVELRCDPISGHTALYWYRQSLGQGLEFLIYFQGNSAPDKSGLPSDRFSAERTGGSVSTLTIQRTQQEDSAVYLCASSLWQDSNQPQHFGDGTRLSIL.

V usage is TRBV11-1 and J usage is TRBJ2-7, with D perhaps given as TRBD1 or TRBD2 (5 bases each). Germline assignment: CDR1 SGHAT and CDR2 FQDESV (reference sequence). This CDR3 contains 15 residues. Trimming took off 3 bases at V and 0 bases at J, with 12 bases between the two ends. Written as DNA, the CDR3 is TGTGCCAGCAGCTTCCGGGACGCCTTCTCCTACGAGCAGTACTTC. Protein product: CASSFRDAFSYEQYF. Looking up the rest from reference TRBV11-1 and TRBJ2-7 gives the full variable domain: EAEVAQSPRYKITEKSQAVAFWCDPISGHATLYWYRQILGQGPELLVQFQDESVVDDSQLPKDRFSAERLKGVDSTLKIQPAELGDSAMYLCASSFRDAFSYEQYFGPGTRLTVT.

The CDR3 spells CASSLGTGDNVLTF. As DNA, the CDR3 is TGTGCCAGCAGCTTAGGGACAGGGGATAACGTCCTGACTTTC. The J gene is TRBJ2-6, the V gene TRBV7-6, with 9 nucleotides matching TRBD1. There are 14 residues in the CDR3. V lost 1 base and J lost 10; bases outside the gene matches: 2. Germline values: CDR1 SGHVS, CDR2 FNYEAQ.

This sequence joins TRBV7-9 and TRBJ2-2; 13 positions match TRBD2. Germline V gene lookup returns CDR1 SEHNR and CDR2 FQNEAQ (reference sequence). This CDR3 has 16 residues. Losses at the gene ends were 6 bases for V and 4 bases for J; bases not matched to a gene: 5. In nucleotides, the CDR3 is TGTGCCAGCAGTACTAGCGGGAGGGCCTCCACCGGGGAGCTGTTTTTT. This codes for CASSTSGRASTGELFF.

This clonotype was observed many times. The CDR3 DNA reads as TGCAGCGCCGACCGGGGGCATAGCACTGAAGCTTTCTTT. Its protein is CSADRGHSTEAFF. The chain uses TRBV29-1 and TRBJ1-1; tentative D call: TRBD1 (6 bases). V was pared by 7 bases and J by 4 bases, with 16 bases between. Germline values: CDR1 SQVTM, CDR2 ANQGSEA. The CDR3 spans 13 residues.

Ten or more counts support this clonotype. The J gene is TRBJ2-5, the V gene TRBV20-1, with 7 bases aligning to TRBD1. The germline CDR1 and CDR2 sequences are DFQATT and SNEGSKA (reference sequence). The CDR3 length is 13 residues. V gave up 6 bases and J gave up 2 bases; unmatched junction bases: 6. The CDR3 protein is CSAPDRTQETQYF. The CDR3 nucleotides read TGCAGTGCGCCGGACAGGACACAAGAGACCCAGTACTTC.

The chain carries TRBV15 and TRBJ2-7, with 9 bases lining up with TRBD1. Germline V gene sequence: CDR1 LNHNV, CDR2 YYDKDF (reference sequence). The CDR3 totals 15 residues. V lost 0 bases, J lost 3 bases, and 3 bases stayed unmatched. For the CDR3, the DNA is TGTGCCACCAGCAGAGACGACAGGGGGAACTACGAGCAGTACTTC. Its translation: CATSRDDRGNYEQYF. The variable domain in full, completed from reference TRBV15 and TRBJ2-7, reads DAMVIQNPRYQVTQFGKPVTLSCSQTLNHNVMYWYQQKSSQAPKLLFHYYDKDFNNEADTPDNFQSRRPNTSFCFLDIRSPGLGDTAMYLCATSRDDRGNYEQYFGPGTRLTVT.

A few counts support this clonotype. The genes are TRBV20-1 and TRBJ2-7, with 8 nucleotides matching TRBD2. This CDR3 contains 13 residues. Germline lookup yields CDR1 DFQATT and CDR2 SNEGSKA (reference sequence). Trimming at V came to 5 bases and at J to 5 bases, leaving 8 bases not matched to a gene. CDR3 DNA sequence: TGCAGTGCTGGTAGTAGCGGGGCGGACGAGCAGTACTTC. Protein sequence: CSAGSSGADEQYF.

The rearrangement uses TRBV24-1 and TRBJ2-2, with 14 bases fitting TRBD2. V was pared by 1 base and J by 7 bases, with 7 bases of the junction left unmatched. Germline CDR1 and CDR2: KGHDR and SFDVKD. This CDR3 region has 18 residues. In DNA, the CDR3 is TGTGCCACCAGTGATTTCGGGACTAGCGGGAGAGTTGGCGGGGAGCTGTTTTTT. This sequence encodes CATSDFGTSGRVGGELFF.

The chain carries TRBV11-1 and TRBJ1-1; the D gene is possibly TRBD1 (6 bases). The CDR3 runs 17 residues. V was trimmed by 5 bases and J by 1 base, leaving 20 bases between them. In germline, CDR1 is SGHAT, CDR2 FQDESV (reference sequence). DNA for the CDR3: TGTGCCAGCAGCCCCCTCCAGACAGGAGGTAGGAACACTGAAGCTTTCTTT. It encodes CASSPLQTGGRNTEAFF.

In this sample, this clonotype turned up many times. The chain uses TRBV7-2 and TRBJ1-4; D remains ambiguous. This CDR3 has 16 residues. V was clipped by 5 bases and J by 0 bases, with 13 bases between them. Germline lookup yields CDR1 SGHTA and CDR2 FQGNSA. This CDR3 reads CASSPLGRATNEKLFF. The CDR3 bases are TGTGCCAGCAGCCCCCTGGGGAGGGCAACTAATGAAAAACTGTTTTTT.

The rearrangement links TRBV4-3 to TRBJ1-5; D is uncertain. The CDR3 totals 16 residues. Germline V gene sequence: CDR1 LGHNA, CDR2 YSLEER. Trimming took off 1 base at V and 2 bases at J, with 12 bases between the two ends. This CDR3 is CASSQGYGVGNQPQHF. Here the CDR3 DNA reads TGCGCCAGCAGCCAAGGTTATGGGGTAGGCAATCAGCCCCAGCATTTT.

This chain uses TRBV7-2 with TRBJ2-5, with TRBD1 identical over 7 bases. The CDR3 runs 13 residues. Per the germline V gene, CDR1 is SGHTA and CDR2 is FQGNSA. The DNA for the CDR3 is TGTGCTCAGATACCGGGACAGAGGGAGACCCAGTACTTC. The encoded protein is CAQIPGQRETQYF.

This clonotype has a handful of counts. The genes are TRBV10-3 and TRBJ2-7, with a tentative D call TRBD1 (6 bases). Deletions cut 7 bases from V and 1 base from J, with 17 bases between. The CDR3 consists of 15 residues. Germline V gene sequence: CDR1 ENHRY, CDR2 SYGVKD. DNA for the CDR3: TGTGCCATCACCAGAGATACAGGGTATTCCTACGAGCAGTACTTC. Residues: CAITRDTGYSYEQYF.